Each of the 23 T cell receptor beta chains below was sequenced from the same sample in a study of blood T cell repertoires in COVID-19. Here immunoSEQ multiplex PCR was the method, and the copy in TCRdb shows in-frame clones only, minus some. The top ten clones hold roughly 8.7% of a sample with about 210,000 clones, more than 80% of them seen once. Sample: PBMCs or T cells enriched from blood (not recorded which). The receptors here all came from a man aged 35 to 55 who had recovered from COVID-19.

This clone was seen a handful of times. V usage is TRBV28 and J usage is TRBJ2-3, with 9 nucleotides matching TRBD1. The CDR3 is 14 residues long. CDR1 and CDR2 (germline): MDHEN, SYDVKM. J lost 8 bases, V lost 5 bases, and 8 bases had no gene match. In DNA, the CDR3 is TGTGCCAGCAGTCTACAGGGGGCCGGGCCTACGCAGTATTTT. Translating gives CASSLQGAGPTQYF.

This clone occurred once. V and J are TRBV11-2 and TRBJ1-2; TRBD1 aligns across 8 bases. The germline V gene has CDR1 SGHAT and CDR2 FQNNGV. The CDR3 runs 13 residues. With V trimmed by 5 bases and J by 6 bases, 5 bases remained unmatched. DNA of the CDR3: TGTGCCAGCAGCCGTACAGGGGGGGATGGCTACACCTTC. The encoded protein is CASSRTGGDGYTF.

CDR3 region: CASRMTSGSRAYEQYF. The CDR3 coding sequence is TGCGCCAGCAGAATGACTAGCGGGAGTAGGGCCTACGAGCAGTACTTC. The chain combines TRBV10-2 with TRBJ2-7, with 12 bases lining up with TRBD2. The CDR3 is 16 residues long. The junction had 8 bases not matched to a gene; V was cut back by 6 bases and J by 2 bases. Germline lookup yields CDR1 WSHSY and CDR2 SAAADI.

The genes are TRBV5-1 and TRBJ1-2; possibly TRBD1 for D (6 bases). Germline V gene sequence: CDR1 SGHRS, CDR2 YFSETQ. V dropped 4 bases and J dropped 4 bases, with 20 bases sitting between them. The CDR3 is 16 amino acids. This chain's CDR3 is CASSANTGGSGYGYTF. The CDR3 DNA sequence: TGCGCCAGCAGCGCCAATACGGGGGGCTCGGGCTATGGCTACACCTTC.

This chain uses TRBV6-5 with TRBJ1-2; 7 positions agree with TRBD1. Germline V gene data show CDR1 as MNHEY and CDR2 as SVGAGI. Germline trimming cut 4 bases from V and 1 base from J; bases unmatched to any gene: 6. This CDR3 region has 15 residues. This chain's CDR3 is CASSSRQGGNYGYTF. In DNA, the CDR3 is TGTGCCAGCAGTTCCCGACAGGGAGGTAACTATGGCTACACCTTC.

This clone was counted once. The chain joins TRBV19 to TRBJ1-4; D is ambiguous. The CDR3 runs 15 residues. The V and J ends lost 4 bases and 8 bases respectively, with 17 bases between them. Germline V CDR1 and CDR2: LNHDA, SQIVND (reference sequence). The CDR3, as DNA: TGTGCCAGTAGTACACCGGGATCGGAGAGCGAAAAACTGTTTTTT. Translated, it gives CASSTPGSESEKLFF.

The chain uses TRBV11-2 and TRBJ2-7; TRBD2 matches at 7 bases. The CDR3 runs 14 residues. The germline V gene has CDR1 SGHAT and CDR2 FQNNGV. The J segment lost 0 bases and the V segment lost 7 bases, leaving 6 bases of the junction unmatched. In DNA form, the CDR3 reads TGTGCCAGCATGACGCTAGCGGACTCCTACGAGCAGTACTTC. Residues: CASMTLADSYEQYF.

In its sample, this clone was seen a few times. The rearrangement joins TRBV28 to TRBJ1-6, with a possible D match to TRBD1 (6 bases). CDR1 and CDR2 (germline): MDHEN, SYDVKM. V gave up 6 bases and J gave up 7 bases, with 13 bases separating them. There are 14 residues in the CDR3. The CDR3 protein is CASSSGVINSPLHF. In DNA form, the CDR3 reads TGTGCCAGCAGCTCAGGGGTTATAAATTCACCCCTCCACTTT.

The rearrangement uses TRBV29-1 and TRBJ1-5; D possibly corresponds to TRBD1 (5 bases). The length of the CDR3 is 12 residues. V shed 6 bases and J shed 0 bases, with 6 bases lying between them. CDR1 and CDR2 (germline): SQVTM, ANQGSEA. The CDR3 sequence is CSVGGSNQPQHF. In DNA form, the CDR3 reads TGCAGCGTGGGGGGTAGCAATCAGCCCCAGCATTTT.

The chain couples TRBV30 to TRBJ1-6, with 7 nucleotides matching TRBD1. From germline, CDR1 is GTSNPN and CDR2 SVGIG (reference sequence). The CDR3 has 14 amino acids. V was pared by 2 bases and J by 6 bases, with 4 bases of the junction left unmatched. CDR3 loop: CAWSSGGFNSPLHF. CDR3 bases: TGTGCCTGGAGTTCAGGGGGGTTTAATTCACCCCTCCACTTT. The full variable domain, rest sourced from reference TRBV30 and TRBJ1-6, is SQTIHQWPATLVQPVGSPLSLECTVEGTSNPNLYWYRQAAGRGLQLLFYSVGIGQISSEVPQNLSASRPQDRQFILSSKKLLLSDSGFYLCAWSSGGFNSPLHFGNGTRLTVT.

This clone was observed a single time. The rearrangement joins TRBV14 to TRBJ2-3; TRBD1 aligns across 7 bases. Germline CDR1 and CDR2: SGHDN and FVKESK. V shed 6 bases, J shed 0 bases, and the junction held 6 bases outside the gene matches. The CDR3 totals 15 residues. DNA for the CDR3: TGTGCCAGCAGAGGGACAGCACTTAGCACAGATACGCAGTATTTT. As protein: CASRGTALSTDTQYF.

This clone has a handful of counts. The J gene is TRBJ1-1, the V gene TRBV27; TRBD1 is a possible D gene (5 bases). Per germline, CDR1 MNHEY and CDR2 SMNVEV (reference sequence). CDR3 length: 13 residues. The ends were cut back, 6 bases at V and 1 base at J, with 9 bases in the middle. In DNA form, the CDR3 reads TGTGCCAGCAGCGTTACAGGGAACACTGAAGCTTTCTTT. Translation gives CASSVTGNTEAFF.

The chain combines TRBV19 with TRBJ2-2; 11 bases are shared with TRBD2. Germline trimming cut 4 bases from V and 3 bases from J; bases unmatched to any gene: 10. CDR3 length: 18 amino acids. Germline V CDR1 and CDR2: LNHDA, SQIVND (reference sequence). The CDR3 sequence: CASSTEIPSGRYTGELFF. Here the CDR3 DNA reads TGTGCCAGTAGTACCGAGATCCCTAGCGGGAGGTACACCGGGGAGCTGTTTTTT.

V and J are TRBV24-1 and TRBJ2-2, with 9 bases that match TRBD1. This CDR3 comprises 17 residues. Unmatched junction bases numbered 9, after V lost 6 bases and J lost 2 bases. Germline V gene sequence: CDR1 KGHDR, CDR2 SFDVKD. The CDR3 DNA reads TGTGCCACCAGTATCCCTACAGGGGGCGCAAACACCGGGGAGCTGTTTTTT. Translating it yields CATSIPTGGANTGELFF.

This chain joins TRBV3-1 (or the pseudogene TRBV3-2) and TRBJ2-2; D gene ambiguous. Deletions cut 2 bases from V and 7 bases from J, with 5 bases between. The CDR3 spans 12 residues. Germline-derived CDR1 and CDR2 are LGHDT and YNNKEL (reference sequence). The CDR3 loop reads CASSQRSGELFF. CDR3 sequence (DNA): TGTGCCAGCAGCCAACGCAGCGGGGAGCTGTTTTTT.

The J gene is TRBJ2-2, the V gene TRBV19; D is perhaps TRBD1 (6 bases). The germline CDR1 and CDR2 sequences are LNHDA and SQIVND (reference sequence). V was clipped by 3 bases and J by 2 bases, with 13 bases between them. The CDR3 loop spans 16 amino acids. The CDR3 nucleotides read TGTGCCAGTAGTATCAGGGGCTTTACCAACACCGGGGAGCTGTTTTTT. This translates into CASSIRGFTNTGELFF.

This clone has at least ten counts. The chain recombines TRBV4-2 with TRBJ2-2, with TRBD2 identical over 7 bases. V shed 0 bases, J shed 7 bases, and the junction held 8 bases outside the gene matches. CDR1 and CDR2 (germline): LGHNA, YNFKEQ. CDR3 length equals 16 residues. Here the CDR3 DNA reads TGTGCCAGCAGCCAAGATGAAGGACTAGAAGGCGGGGAGCTGTTTTTT. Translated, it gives CASSQDEGLEGGELFF.

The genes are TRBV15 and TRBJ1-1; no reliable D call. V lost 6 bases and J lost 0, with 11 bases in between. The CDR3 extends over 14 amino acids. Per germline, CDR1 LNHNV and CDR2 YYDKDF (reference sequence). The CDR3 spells CATREGGMNTEAFF. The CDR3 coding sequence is TGTGCCACCAGGGAGGGAGGGATGAACACTGAAGCTTTCTTT.

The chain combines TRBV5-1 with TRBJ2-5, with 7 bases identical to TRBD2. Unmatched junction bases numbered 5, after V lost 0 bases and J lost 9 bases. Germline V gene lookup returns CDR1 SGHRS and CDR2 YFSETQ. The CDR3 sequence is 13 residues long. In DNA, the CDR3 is TGCGCCAGCAGCTTGGGACAGCTAGCGGCCCAGTACTTC. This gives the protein CASSLGQLAAQYF.

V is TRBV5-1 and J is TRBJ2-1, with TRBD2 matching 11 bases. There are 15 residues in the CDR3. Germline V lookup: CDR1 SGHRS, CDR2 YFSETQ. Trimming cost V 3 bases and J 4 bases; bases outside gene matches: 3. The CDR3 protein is CASSSTSGTYNEQFF. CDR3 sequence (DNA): TGCGCCAGCAGCTCGACTAGCGGGACATACAATGAGCAGTTCTTC.

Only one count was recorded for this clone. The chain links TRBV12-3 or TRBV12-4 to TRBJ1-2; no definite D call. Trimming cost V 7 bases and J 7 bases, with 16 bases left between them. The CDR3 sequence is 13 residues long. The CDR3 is CASTTGRAGGYTF. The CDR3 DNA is TGTGCCAGCACCACGGGGAGGGCTGGTGGCTACACCTTC.

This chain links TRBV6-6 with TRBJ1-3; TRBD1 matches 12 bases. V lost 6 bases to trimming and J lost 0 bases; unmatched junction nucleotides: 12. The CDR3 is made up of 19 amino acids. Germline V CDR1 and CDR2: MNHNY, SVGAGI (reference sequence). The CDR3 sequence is CASSLGDRGRRPSGNTIYF. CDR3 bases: TGTGCCAGCAGCTTGGGGGACAGGGGGCGTAGGCCCTCTGGAAACACCATATATTTT.

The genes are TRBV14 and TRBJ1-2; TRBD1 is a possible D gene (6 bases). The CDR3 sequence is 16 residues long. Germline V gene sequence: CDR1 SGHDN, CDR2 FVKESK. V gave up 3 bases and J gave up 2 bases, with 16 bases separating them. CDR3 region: CASSHSLGTKNYGYTF. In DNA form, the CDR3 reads TGTGCCAGCAGCCATTCCTTAGGGACAAAGAACTATGGCTACACCTTC.